Listed below are T cell receptor beta chains from one sample, sequenced in a study of CD8 T cells in Susac syndrome. TCRdb called the immunoSEQ multiplex PCR reads again in MiXCR, with one record for every CDR3 protein. The sample includes roughly 130,000 distinct CDR3 sequences, roughly 96% of them seen just once. The sequencing sample was made of CD4+ T cells from PBMCs. The receptors were sampled from a human donor in good health. Each CDR3 is given with its conserved first and last residue. A D gene is named only where the DNA matches it firmly. Expanded clones are given a class, and other clones once, few, many or no size at all.

D gene	V gene	clone size	J gene	CDR3 DNA	CDR3 protein
TRBD2	TRBV5-6	NA	TRBJ2-1	TGTGCCAGCAGCTTGAGACTAGCAAGTAATGAGCAGTTCTTC	CASSLRLASNEQFF
TRBD1	TRBV6-5	NA	TRBJ2-2	TGTGCCAGCAGGCCAGGGGGAAGGAACACCGGGGAGCTGTTTTTT	CASRPGGRNTGELFF
NA	TRBV2	NA	TRBJ1-1	TGTGCCAGCATGCGACAGGACGGTGAAGCTTTCTTT	CASMRQDGEAFF
TRBD1	TRBV7-9	NA	TRBJ1-2	TGTGCCAGCAGCCGAGACAGGGTGGGATCGGACTATGGCTACACCTTC	CASSRDRVGSDYGYTF
NA	TRBV29-1	NA	TRBJ1-2	TGCAGCGTTGGAGTGGACTATGGCTACACCTTC	CSVGVDYGYTF
TRBD1	TRBV28	once	TRBJ2-7	TGTGCCAGCAGATGGGACAGGAGATACGAGCAGTACTTC	CASRWDRRYEQYF
NA	TRBV19	NA	TRBJ2-3	TGTGCCGTAGGCCCCAATCTGGGCACAGATACGCAGTATTTT	CAVGPNLGTDTQYF
NA	TRBV6-5	NA	TRBJ1-1	TGTGCCAGCAGTTACCCGGGGAGAAACACTGAAGCTTTCTTT	CASSYPGRNTEAFF
TRBD2	TRBV20-1	NA	TRBJ2-1	TGCAGTGCTTACCTAGCGGGAGATTACAATGAGCAGTTCTTC	CSAYLAGDYNEQFF
NA	TRBV28	NA	TRBJ1-2	TGTGCCAGCAACCTCGACGGGATACGGGGCTACACCTTC	CASNLDGIRGYTF
NA	TRBV12-3/TRBV12-4	NA	TRBJ1-5	TGTGCCAGCACCCCGTCGCACAGCAATCAGCCCCAGCATTTT	CASTPSHSNQPQHF
NA	TRBV29-1	NA	TRBJ1-1	TGCAGCGCCGCAGGGGCTACTGAAGCTTTCTTT	CSAAGATEAFF
NA	TRBV28	NA	TRBJ1-1	TGTGCCAGCAGTGCATACCCCAGGGAAAGGGTAGCTTTCTTT	CASSAYPRERVAFF
TRBD2	TRBV29-1	NA	TRBJ2-7	TGCAGCGTTGACAGTAGCCTTAGCGGGAGACTCTACGAGCAGTACTTC	CSVDSSLSGRLYEQYF
NA	TRBV4-1	NA	TRBJ1-1	TGCGCCAGCAGCTCATTTTTGGCCATGAACACTGAAGCTTTCTTT	CASSSFLAMNTEAFF
TRBD2	TRBV6-6	NA	TRBJ2-7	TGTGCCTCCCAGCGGGAGAGGTATTACGAGCAGTACTTC	CASQRERYYEQYF
TRBD1	TRBV12-5	once	TRBJ1-1	TGTGCTAGTGGTCCCGACAGGGGAGGGACTGAAGCTTTCTTT	CASGPDRGGTEAFF